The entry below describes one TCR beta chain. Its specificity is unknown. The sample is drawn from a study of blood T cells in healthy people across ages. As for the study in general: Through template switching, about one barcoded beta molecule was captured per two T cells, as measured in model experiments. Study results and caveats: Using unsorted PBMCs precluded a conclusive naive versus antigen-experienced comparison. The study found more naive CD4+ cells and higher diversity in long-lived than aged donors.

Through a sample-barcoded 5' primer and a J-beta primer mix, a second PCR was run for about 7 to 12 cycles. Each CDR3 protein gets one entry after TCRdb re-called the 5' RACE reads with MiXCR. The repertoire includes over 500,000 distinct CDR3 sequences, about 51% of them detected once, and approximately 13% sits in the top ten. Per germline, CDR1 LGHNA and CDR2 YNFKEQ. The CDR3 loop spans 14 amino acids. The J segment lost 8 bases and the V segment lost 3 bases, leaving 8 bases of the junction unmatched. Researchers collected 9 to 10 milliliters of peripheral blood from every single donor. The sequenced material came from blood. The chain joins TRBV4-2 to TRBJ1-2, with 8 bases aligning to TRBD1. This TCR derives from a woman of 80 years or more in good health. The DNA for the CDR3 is TGTGCCAGCAGCCAGACGGACAGGGAGTCGGGCTACACCTTC. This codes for CASSQTDRESGYTF.